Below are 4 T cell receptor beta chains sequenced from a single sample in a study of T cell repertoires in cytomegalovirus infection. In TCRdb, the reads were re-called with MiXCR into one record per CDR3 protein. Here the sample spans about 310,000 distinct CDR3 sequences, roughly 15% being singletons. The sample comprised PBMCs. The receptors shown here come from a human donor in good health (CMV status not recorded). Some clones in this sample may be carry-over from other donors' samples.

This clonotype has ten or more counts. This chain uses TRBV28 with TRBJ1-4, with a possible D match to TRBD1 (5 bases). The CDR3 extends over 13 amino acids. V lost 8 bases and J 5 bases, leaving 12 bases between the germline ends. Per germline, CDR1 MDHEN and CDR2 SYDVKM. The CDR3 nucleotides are TGTGCCAGCCTCTCGGGGGTAAATGAAAAACTGTTTTTT. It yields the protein CASLSGVNEKLFF.

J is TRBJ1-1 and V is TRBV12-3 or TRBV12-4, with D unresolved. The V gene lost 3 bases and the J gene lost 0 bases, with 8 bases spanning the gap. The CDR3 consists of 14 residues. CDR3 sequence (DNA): TGTGCCAGCAGTTTTGGAGCCATGAACACTGAAGCTTTCTTT. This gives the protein CASSFGAMNTEAFF.

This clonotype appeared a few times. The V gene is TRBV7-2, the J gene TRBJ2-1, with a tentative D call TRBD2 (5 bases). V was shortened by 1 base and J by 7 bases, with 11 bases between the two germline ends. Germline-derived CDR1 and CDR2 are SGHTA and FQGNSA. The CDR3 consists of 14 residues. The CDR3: CASSLVNGVNEQFF. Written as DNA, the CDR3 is TGTGCCAGCAGCTTAGTTAACGGGGTAAATGAGCAGTTCTTC.

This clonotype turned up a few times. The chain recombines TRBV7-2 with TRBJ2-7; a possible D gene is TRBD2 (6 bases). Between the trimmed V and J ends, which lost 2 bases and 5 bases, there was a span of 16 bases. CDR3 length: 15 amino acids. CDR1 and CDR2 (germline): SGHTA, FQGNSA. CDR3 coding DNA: TGTGCCAGCAGCTTATGGGGGGTCGGGGCGGACGAGCAGTACTTC. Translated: CASSLWGVGADEQYF.